These T cell receptor beta chains were read from a single sample in a study of PD-1 blockade in classical Hodgkin lymphoma. Sequencing was performed with immunoSEQ multiplex PCR; in TCRdb, only in-frame clones are kept and a portion is missing. Here the sample spans 40,000 to 55,000 clones, about three quarters being singletons. The source material was peripheral blood mononuclear cells (PBMCs), sampled before the fourth cycle of nivolumab. The receptors shown here come from a human donor with classical Hodgkin lymphoma. The CDR3 runs from the conserved cysteine through the conserved F or W. The order of the fields is CDR3 DNA, CDR3 protein, clone size, J gene, CDR3 length, V gene, D gene. D genes are given only for firm matches. Not all rows give a size; the values are once, few, many and, for expanded clones, a class.

DNA: TGTGCCAGCAGCCCGGGACAGAATTCACCCCTCCACTTT; CDR3: CASSPGQNSPLHF; size: NA; J: TRBJ1-6; length: 13; V: TRBV5-4; D: TRBD1
DNA: TGTGCCATCAGTAGCGGGGGGGCTAGTGAGCAGTTCTTC; CDR3: CAISSGGASEQFF; size: NA; J: TRBJ2-1; length: 13; V: TRBV10-3; D: TRBD2
DNA: TGTGCCAGCAGCGCGGACGGTAACTATGGCTACACCTTC; CDR3: CASSADGNYGYTF; size: NA; J: TRBJ1-2; length: 13; V: TRBV6-6; D: NA
DNA: TGTGCCAGCAGCTTAGTCGCTGGGGCCAACGTCCTGACTTTC; CDR3: CASSLVAGANVLTF; size: NA; J: TRBJ2-6; length: 14; V: TRBV7-2; D: NA
DNA: TGTGCCAGCAGCCGGAGAGAGGTGGAGCAGCCCCAGCACTTT; CDR3: CASSRREVEQPQHF; size: NA; J: TRBJ1-5; length: 14; V: TRBV4-2; D: NA
DNA: TGTGCCAGCAGTTTAGGGGTTCTCTCGTCCTACGAGCAGTACTTC; CDR3: CASSLGVLSSYEQYF; size: NA; J: TRBJ2-7; length: 15; V: TRBV27; D: NA
DNA: TGTGCCAGCAGCTTATCGGGACAGAAATCCTACGAGCAGTACTTC; CDR3: CASSLSGQKSYEQYF; size: NA; J: TRBJ2-7; length: 15; V: TRBV7-2; D: TRBD1
DNA: TGTGCCAGCAGTGAGGCGAGCGGACCCTACGAGCAGTACTTC; CDR3: CASSEASGPYEQYF; size: NA; J: TRBJ2-7; length: 14; V: TRBV6-1; D: NA
DNA: TGTGCCAGCAGACTCGGGACAGGGAACAATGAGCAGTTCTTC; CDR3: CASRLGTGNNEQFF; size: medium-sized; J: TRBJ2-1; length: 14; V: TRBV27; D: TRBD1
DNA: TGTGCCAGCAGTTATAAGCCCGGTGGGGGGTTGGGCTACACCTTC; CDR3: CASSYKPGGGLGYTF; size: once; J: TRBJ1-2; length: 15; V: TRBV6-5; D: NA
DNA: TGTGCCAGCAGCTTAGTTGGGGGGGCAGGTAATCAGCCCCAGCATTTT; CDR3: CASSLVGGAGNQPQHF; size: NA; J: TRBJ1-5; length: 16; V: TRBV7-9; D: NA
DNA: TGTGCCAGCAGACCGAGCAGGGGATATGGAAACACCATATATTTT; CDR3: CASRPSRGYGNTIYF; size: NA; J: TRBJ1-3; length: 15; V: TRBV28; D: NA
DNA: TGTGCCAGCAGTGTATTAGTGAACACTGAAGCTTTCTTT; CDR3: CASSVLVNTEAFF; size: NA; J: TRBJ1-1; length: 13; V: TRBV6-1; D: NA
DNA: TGTGCCAGCAGTTACTCAAGGGAGCAGTTCTTC; CDR3: CASSYSREQFF; size: NA; J: TRBJ2-1; length: 11; V: TRBV6-5; D: NA
DNA: TGTGCCAGCTCACCCGATCCGGGCACCGGAAACACCATATATTTT; CDR3: CASSPDPGTGNTIYF; size: NA; J: TRBJ1-3; length: 15; V: TRBV18; D: NA
DNA: TGTGCCAGCAGTGAAGGGCAGGGAGGCATTTCGGAGCAGTACTTC; CDR3: CASSEGQGGISEQYF; size: NA; J: TRBJ2-7; length: 15; V: TRBV2; D: NA
DNA: TGTGCCAGCTCACCACCGGGAGGCAAATTGGGCACTGAAGCTTTCTTT; CDR3: CASSPPGGKLGTEAFF; size: NA; J: TRBJ1-1; length: 16; V: TRBV18; D: NA
DNA: TGTGCCAGCAGCCCTCCGGGCCCGAGCTCCTATAATTCACCCCTCCACTTT; CDR3: CASSPPGPSSYNSPLHF; size: NA; J: TRBJ1-6; length: 17; V: TRBV5-8; D: NA
DNA: TGTGCCAGCAGTCGACAGGGAGTAATTAATGAAAAACTGTTTTTT; CDR3: CASSRQGVINEKLFF; size: NA; J: TRBJ1-4; length: 15; V: TRBV2; D: TRBD1
DNA: TGTGCCAGTAGGTCCGGGGGTAACAATCAGCCCCAGCATTTT; CDR3: CASRSGGNNQPQHF; size: NA; J: TRBJ1-5; length: 14; V: TRBV19; D: NA
DNA: TGTGCCTGGGACGGGGGAAAGACAACAGCCCAGCCCCAGCATTTT; CDR3: CAWDGGKTTAQPQHF; size: few; J: TRBJ1-5; length: 15; V: TRBV30; D: NA
DNA: TGTGCCAGTAGTATTAGGCAGGAAAGCAATCAGCCCCAGCATTTT; CDR3: CASSIRQESNQPQHF; size: NA; J: TRBJ1-5; length: 15; V: TRBV19; D: NA
DNA: TGTGCCAGCAGCGGGCCGGGACAGCGGTACACCGGGGAGCTGTTTTTT; CDR3: CASSGPGQRYTGELFF; size: NA; J: TRBJ2-2; length: 16; V: TRBV5-6; D: TRBD1
DNA: TGTGCCAGCAGCTTAACAGGGAATTCACCCCTCCACTTT; CDR3: CASSLTGNSPLHF; size: NA; J: TRBJ1-6; length: 13; V: TRBV11-3; D: NA
DNA: TGTGCCAGCAGTGAAGCGGGAGTGATTGGCGGGGCACAAAGCTCCTACGAGCAGTACTTC; CDR3: CASSEAGVIGGAQSSYEQYF; size: NA; J: TRBJ2-7; length: 20; V: TRBV6-1; D: NA
DNA: TGTGCCAGCAGCCAAGAGATGGCCGCGACAGGGAGGACTGAAGCTTTCTTT; CDR3: CASSQEMAATGRTEAFF; size: NA; J: TRBJ1-1; length: 17; V: TRBV4-2; D: TRBD1
DNA: TGTGCCATCAGTGAGTCGGGAAGGGGCGAGACCCAGTACTTC; CDR3: CAISESGRGETQYF; size: few; J: TRBJ2-5; length: 14; V: TRBV10-3; D: NA
DNA: TGTGCCAGCAGACCACAAACAGGGCGACGGTTCTATGGCTACACCTTC; CDR3: CASRPQTGRRFYGYTF; size: once; J: TRBJ1-2; length: 16; V: TRBV7-9; D: NA
DNA: TGTGCCAGCAGTTTGTGGGGGGGAGGTAACTATGGCTACACCTTC; CDR3: CASSLWGGGNYGYTF; size: once; J: TRBJ1-2; length: 15; V: TRBV28; D: NA
DNA: TGCAGTGCTAGAGTAGAGGAAAAACTGTTTTTT; CDR3: CSARVEEKLFF; size: NA; J: TRBJ1-4; length: 11; V: TRBV20-1; D: NA
DNA: TGTGCCAGCAGCGCATATCGGGCAGGCGGCGGGTACGAGCAGTACTTC; CDR3: CASSAYRAGGGYEQYF; size: NA; J: TRBJ2-7; length: 16; V: TRBV11-3; D: NA
DNA: TGTGCTAGTGGCCTTGGAGGGGGAGGTAACACTGAAGCTTTCTTT; CDR3: CASGLGGGGNTEAFF; size: NA; J: TRBJ1-1; length: 15; V: TRBV12-5; D: NA
DNA: TGTGCCAGCAGCTTAGAGAGTCCGGGACGGGGTGAAGCTTTCTTT; CDR3: CASSLESPGRGEAFF; size: NA; J: TRBJ1-1; length: 15; V: TRBV7-2; D: NA
DNA: TGTGCCAGCAGCTTAGATCCGGGGGCCCTGCGGGGCGGGGAGCTGTTTTTT; CDR3: CASSLDPGALRGGELFF; size: once; J: TRBJ2-2; length: 17; V: TRBV7-3; D: NA
DNA: TGCGCCAGCAGCCAAGACACGAATCAGCCCCAGCATTTT; CDR3: CASSQDTNQPQHF; size: NA; J: TRBJ1-5; length: 13; V: TRBV4-1; D: NA
DNA: TGTGCCAGCAGCAAGGGGGTCCGACAAGGGTCACCCCTCCACTTT; CDR3: CASSKGVRQGSPLHF; size: NA; J: TRBJ1-6; length: 15; V: TRBV21-1; D: NA
DNA: TGTGCCAGCAGCTTTGAGAACACTGAAGCTTTCTTT; CDR3: CASSFENTEAFF; size: NA; J: TRBJ1-1; length: 12; V: TRBV5-4; D: NA
DNA: TGTGCCAGCAGCGCCCGACAGGGTACCACAGATACGCAGTATTTT; CDR3: CASSARQGTTDTQYF; size: NA; J: TRBJ2-3; length: 15; V: TRBV9; D: TRBD1
DNA: TGCGCCAGCAGCTTGGGAAGGGGGGCCACTGAAGCTTTCTTT; CDR3: CASSLGRGATEAFF; size: NA; J: TRBJ1-1; length: 14; V: TRBV5-1; D: NA
DNA: TGCGCCAGCAGCCTGTCCCAACGGGGGGCTGGGGGCTCCTACAATGAGCAGTTCTTC; CDR3: CASSLSQRGAGGSYNEQFF; size: NA; J: TRBJ2-1; length: 19; V: TRBV5-1; D: NA
DNA: TGTGCCAGCAGCTTAAGCAGGGGGCACTCTGAAAAACTGTTTTTT; CDR3: CASSLSRGHSEKLFF; size: NA; J: TRBJ1-4; length: 15; V: TRBV5-6; D: TRBD1
DNA: TGTGCCAGCTCATCGGGGACTAGCGGGCAAGAGACCCAGTACTTC; CDR3: CASSSGTSGQETQYF; size: NA; J: TRBJ2-5; length: 15; V: TRBV18; D: TRBD2
DNA: TGTGCCAGCTCACCAACGAAACGGGACACCGGGGAGCTGTTTTTT; CDR3: CASSPTKRDTGELFF; size: few; J: TRBJ2-2; length: 15; V: TRBV18; D: NA
DNA: TGTGCCAGTAGTTCTCAGACAGGGGGTAATGAAAAACTGTTTTTT; CDR3: CASSSQTGGNEKLFF; size: once; J: TRBJ1-4; length: 15; V: TRBV19; D: TRBD1
DNA: TGTGCCAGCAGCTCCCCGGGACAGAGCGCTTCGGGAGGAAACACCATATATTTT; CDR3: CASSSPGQSASGGNTIYF; size: NA; J: TRBJ1-3; length: 18; V: TRBV7-2; D: TRBD1
DNA: TGTGCCAGCAGTCCCGGGACGGCGAACACCGGGGAGCTGTTTTTT; CDR3: CASSPGTANTGELFF; size: NA; J: TRBJ2-2; length: 15; V: TRBV6-6; D: NA
DNA: TGTGCCAGCAGCTTAACCGGATCCACTGAAGCTTTCTTT; CDR3: CASSLTGSTEAFF; size: NA; J: TRBJ1-1; length: 13; V: TRBV7-9; D: NA
DNA: TGTGCCAGCAGTTACGGGGGAGGGAGCTATGGCTACACCTTC; CDR3: CASSYGGGSYGYTF; size: NA; J: TRBJ1-2; length: 14; V: TRBV6-6; D: NA
DNA: TGTGCCAGCAGCTTACAGGGGTTTTACGAGCAGTACTTC; CDR3: CASSLQGFYEQYF; size: NA; J: TRBJ2-7; length: 13; V: TRBV7-9; D: NA
DNA: TGTGCCAGCAGCTCTCCGCCGGCAGGGGGGTCCTACGAGCAGTACTTC; CDR3: CASSSPPAGGSYEQYF; size: NA; J: TRBJ2-7; length: 16; V: TRBV4-2; D: NA
DNA: TGTGCCAGCAGTTGGTCCAGACTAGCCTCCTACAATGAGCAGTTCTTC; CDR3: CASSWSRLASYNEQFF; size: NA; J: TRBJ2-1; length: 16; V: TRBV27; D: TRBD2
DNA: TGTGCCAGCTCACCACCGGGAGTGAGGGGCTACGAGCAGTACTTC; CDR3: CASSPPGVRGYEQYF; size: NA; J: TRBJ2-7; length: 15; V: TRBV18; D: NA
DNA: TGTGCCAGCAGTAGCGGGACAGGGGTTAATCAGCCCCAGCATTTT; CDR3: CASSSGTGVNQPQHF; size: NA; J: TRBJ1-5; length: 15; V: TRBV6-1; D: TRBD1
DNA: TGTGCCAGCAGTTCGGCCGGGGCGAGTGAAGAGACCCAGTACTTC; CDR3: CASSSAGASEETQYF; size: NA; J: TRBJ2-5; length: 15; V: TRBV6-5; D: NA
DNA: TGTGCCAGCAGCTTGGGGGGCGGGAACAATGAGCAGTTCTTC; CDR3: CASSLGGGNNEQFF; size: NA; J: TRBJ2-1; length: 14; V: TRBV11-3; D: NA
DNA: TGCGCCAGCAGCCTATGGACAGGGGATGAGTATGGCTACACCTTC; CDR3: CASSLWTGDEYGYTF; size: NA; J: TRBJ1-2; length: 15; V: TRBV4-3; D: TRBD1
DNA: TGTGCCAGCAGTCCAGCTGTCGGCTACCCCCATGAGCAGTTCTTC; CDR3: CASSPAVGYPHEQFF; size: NA; J: TRBJ2-1; length: 15; V: TRBV5-5; D: NA